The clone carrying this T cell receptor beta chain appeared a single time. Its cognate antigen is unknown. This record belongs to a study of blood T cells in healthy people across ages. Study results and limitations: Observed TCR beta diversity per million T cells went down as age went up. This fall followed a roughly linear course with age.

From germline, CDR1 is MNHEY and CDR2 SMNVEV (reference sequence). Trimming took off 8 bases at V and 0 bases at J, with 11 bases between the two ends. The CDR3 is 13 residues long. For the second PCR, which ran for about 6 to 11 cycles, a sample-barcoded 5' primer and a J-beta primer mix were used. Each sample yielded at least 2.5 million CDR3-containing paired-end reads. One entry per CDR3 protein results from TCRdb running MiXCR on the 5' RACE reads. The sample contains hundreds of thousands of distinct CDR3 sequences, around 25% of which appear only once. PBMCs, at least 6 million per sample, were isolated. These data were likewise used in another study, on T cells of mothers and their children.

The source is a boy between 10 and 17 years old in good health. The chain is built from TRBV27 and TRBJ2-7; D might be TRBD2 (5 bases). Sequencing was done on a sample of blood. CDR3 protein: CASSRRLSYEQYF. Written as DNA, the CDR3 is TGTGCCAGCTCCCGGAGGCTCTCCTACGAGCAGTACTTC.